This note documents a single T cell receptor beta chain sequence. Produced via immunoSEQ multiplex PCR; TCRdb's table is partial and in-frame only. Of some 200,000 clones in the sample, around 95% were seen once. This specimen comes from a study of blood T cell repertoires in COVID-19. The germline CDR1 and CDR2 sequences are LGHDT and YNNKEL (reference sequence). Trimming removed 2 bases from V and 5 bases from J; junction bases left unmatched: 7. This CDR3 comprises 15 residues. The genes are TRBV3-1 (or the pseudogene TRBV3-2) and TRBJ2-3; 7 nucleotides line up with TRBD1. This TCR came from a man between 25 and 39 years old with COVID-19, enrolled during active disease. The sequenced material came from peripheral blood. The CDR3 DNA is TGTGCCAGCAGCCAACACGGACAGGTGGGAGATACGCAGTATTTT. Residues: CASSQHGQVGDTQYF.